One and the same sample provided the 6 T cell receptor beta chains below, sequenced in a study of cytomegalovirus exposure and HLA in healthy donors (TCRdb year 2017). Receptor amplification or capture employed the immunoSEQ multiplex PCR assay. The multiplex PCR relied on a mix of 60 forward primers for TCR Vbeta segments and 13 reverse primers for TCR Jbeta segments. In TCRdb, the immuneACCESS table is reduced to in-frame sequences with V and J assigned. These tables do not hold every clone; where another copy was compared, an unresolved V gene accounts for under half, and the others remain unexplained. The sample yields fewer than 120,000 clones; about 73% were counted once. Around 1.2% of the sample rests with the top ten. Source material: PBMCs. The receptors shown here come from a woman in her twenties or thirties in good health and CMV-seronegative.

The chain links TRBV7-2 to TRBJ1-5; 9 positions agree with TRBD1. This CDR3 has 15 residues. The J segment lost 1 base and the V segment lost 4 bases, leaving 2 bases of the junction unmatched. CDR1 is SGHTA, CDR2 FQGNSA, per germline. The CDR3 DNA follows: TGTGCCAGCAGCTGGGACAGGGCGAGCAATCAGCCCCAGCATTTT. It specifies CASSWDRASNQPQHF.

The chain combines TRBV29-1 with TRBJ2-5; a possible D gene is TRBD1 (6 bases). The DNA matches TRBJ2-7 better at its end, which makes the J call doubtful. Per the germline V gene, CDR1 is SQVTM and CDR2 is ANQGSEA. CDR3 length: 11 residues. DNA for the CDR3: TGCAGCGTTGGGACAGCTTACGAGCAGTACTTC. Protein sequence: CSVGTAYEQYF.

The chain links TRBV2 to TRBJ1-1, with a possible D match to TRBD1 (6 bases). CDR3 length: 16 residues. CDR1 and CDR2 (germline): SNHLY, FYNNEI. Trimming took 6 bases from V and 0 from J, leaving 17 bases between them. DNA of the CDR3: TGTGCCAGCAGCAGGGGTCAACCAATCATGAACACTGAAGCTTTCTTT. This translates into CASSRGQPIMNTEAFF.

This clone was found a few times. In nucleotides, the CDR3 is TGTGCCAGCAGCGCAAACCCGACTATTTTTGAGACCCAGTACTTC. Its translation is CASSANPTIFETQYF. The chain couples TRBV7-2 to TRBJ2-5; possibly TRBD2 for D (5 bases). Germline lookup yields CDR1 SGHTA and CDR2 FQGNSA. The ends were cut back, 5 bases at V and 5 bases at J, with 18 bases in the middle. CDR3 size: 15 residues.

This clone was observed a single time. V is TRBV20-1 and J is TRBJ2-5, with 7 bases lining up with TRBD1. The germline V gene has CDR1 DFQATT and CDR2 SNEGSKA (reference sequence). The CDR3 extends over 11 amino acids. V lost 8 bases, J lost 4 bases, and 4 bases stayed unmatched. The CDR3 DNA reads TGCAGTTCGGGACAGTTAGAGACCCAGTACTTC. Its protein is CSSGQLETQYF.

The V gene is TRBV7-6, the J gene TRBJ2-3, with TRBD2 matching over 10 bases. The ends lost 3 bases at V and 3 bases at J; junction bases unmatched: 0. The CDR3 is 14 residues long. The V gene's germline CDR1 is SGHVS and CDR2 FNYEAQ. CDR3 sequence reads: CASSFSGGTDTQYF. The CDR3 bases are TGTGCCAGCAGCTTTAGCGGGGGGACAGATACGCAGTATTTT.